This T cell receptor (beta chain) is drawn from a study of blood T cell repertoires in COVID-19. Study at large: The analysed material was cDNA or gDNA that came from T cells, B-cell-depleted T cells, or PBMCs.

Per the authors' pipeline: Reference gene primer amplification in the assay estimated nucleated cell counts. Sequencing used immunoSEQ multiplex PCR; TCRdb keeps in-frame clones, though not all of them. The DNA gave D and trimming, while V, J and clone size come from that table. The data contain roughly 160,000 clones, about 85% of them seen just once; the ten biggest clones take up about 6.9%. Seattle patients were enrolled while actively infected and followed longitudinally. Per the germline V gene, CDR1 is MNHEY and CDR2 is SMNVEV (reference sequence). Trimming took 8 bases from V and 9 from J; bases not matched to a gene: 14. The CDR3 is made up of 14 amino acids.

This chain connects TRBV27 to TRBJ1-2; TRBD1 matches at 8 bases. Source material: peripheral blood. This TCR derives from a man at least 80 years old with COVID-19, enrolled during active disease. The chain's CDR3 is CASGSGTGDRSYTF. As DNA, the CDR3 is TGTGCCAGCGGGTCCGGGACAGGAGATCGGAGCTACACCTTC.